What follows are 5 T cell receptor beta chains derived from one specimen sequenced in a study of Ad26.COV2.S vaccination and SARS-CoV-2 variants (dated by TCRdb to the early 2020s). The treatment or condition label of this sample denotes: approximately 18 received Ad26.COV2.S at low or high dose, single or two shots; about five received placebo; per-sample allocation not given. For vaccine and placebo recipients, the sequenced repertoires came from samples collected on day 63 after the first injection. Preparation of the library involved the immunoSEQ multiplex PCR assay. The immuneACCESS repertoire file appears here via TCRdb, limited to in-frame rearrangements. These files lack a portion of the clones; in checked studies, under half of the deficit traces to unresolved V genes, and the cause of the others is not known. For this sample the table gives 300,000 to 450,000 clones, of which about 88% were detected only once. The ten biggest clones cover roughly 3.5% of the sample.

The source was peripheral blood, collected in a trial of Ad26.COV2.S vaccine versus placebo. Receptors were obtained from a person between 18 and 65 years old who received the Ad26.COV2.S COVID-19 vaccine or a placebo.

The chain has TRBV2 and TRBJ2-1; 8 nucleotides agree with TRBD2. V was clipped by 2 bases and J by 2 bases; unmatched bases: 5. Per germline, CDR1 SNHLY and CDR2 FYNNEI. This CDR3 has 16 residues. CDR3 residues: CASSEWRGAPYNEQFF. The CDR3 DNA is TGTGCCAGCAGTGAATGGCGGGGGGCACCCTACAATGAGCAGTTCTTC.

As for this clone: The sample holds other DNA sequences that translate to the same CDR3. The chain employs TRBV5-4 and TRBJ2-7, with D possibly being TRBD2 (5 bases). CDR1 and CDR2 from the germline V gene are SGHNT and YYREEE (reference sequence). The CDR3 runs to 11 residues. V lost 1 base and J lost 7, with 6 bases in between. CDR3 sequence: CASSLRGEQYF. In DNA, the CDR3 is TGTGCCAGCAGCTTGCGAGGGGAGCAGTACTTC.

The chain recombines TRBV11-2 with TRBJ1-1; the D gene is possibly TRBD1 (5 bases). The CDR3 consists of 15 residues. V was pared by 6 bases and J by 3 bases, with 17 bases between. Germline-derived CDR1 and CDR2 are SGHAT and FQNNGV. This chain's CDR3 is CASSTLGTSYTEAFF. The CDR3 nucleotides are TGTGCCAGCAGTACCCTTGGGACCTCGTACACTGAAGCTTTCTTT.

This clone is a singleton in its sample. The J gene is TRBJ2-2, the V gene TRBV14; 7 positions match TRBD1. The CDR3 spans 17 residues. Germline V CDR1 and CDR2: SGHDN, FVKESK. With 3 bases clipped from V and 1 base from J, the junction kept 8 bases outside the gene matches. CDR3: CASSHEQGWLNTGELFF. Written as DNA, the CDR3 is TGTGCCAGCAGCCATGAACAGGGGTGGTTGAACACCGGGGAGCTGTTTTTT.

The V and J genes are TRBV24-1 and TRBJ2-7, with 7 bases identical to TRBD1. V was clipped by 5 bases and J by 2 bases; unmatched bases: 5. This CDR3 region has 14 residues. Looked up from germline, CDR1 is KGHDR and CDR2 is SFDVKD. The CDR3 coding sequence is TGTGCCACCAGTGTCGACAGGGCCCCCTACGAGCAGTACTTC. Encoded protein: CATSVDRAPYEQYF.